This TCR beta chain came from a study of cytomegalovirus exposure and HLA in healthy donors. V gave up 10 bases and J gave up 7 bases; unmatched junction bases: 9. The CDR3 runs 12 residues. Germline lookup yields CDR1 LNHDA and CDR2 SQIVND (reference sequence). Primers included in the PCR were 60 Vbeta and 13 Jbeta primers. The data were produced by immunoSEQ multiplex PCR, yet TCRdb's version contains in-frame clones alone and is incomplete. This table lists about 110,000 clones. The source of this sequence is a man aged 40-49 years in good health and CMV-seropositive. The chain has TRBV19 and TRBJ2-5; TRBD2 aligns across 7 bases. The sample was PBMCs. The CDR3 bases are TGTGCCACCGAGACTAGCCGCGGGACCCAGTACTTC. The encoded protein is CATETSRGTQYF.